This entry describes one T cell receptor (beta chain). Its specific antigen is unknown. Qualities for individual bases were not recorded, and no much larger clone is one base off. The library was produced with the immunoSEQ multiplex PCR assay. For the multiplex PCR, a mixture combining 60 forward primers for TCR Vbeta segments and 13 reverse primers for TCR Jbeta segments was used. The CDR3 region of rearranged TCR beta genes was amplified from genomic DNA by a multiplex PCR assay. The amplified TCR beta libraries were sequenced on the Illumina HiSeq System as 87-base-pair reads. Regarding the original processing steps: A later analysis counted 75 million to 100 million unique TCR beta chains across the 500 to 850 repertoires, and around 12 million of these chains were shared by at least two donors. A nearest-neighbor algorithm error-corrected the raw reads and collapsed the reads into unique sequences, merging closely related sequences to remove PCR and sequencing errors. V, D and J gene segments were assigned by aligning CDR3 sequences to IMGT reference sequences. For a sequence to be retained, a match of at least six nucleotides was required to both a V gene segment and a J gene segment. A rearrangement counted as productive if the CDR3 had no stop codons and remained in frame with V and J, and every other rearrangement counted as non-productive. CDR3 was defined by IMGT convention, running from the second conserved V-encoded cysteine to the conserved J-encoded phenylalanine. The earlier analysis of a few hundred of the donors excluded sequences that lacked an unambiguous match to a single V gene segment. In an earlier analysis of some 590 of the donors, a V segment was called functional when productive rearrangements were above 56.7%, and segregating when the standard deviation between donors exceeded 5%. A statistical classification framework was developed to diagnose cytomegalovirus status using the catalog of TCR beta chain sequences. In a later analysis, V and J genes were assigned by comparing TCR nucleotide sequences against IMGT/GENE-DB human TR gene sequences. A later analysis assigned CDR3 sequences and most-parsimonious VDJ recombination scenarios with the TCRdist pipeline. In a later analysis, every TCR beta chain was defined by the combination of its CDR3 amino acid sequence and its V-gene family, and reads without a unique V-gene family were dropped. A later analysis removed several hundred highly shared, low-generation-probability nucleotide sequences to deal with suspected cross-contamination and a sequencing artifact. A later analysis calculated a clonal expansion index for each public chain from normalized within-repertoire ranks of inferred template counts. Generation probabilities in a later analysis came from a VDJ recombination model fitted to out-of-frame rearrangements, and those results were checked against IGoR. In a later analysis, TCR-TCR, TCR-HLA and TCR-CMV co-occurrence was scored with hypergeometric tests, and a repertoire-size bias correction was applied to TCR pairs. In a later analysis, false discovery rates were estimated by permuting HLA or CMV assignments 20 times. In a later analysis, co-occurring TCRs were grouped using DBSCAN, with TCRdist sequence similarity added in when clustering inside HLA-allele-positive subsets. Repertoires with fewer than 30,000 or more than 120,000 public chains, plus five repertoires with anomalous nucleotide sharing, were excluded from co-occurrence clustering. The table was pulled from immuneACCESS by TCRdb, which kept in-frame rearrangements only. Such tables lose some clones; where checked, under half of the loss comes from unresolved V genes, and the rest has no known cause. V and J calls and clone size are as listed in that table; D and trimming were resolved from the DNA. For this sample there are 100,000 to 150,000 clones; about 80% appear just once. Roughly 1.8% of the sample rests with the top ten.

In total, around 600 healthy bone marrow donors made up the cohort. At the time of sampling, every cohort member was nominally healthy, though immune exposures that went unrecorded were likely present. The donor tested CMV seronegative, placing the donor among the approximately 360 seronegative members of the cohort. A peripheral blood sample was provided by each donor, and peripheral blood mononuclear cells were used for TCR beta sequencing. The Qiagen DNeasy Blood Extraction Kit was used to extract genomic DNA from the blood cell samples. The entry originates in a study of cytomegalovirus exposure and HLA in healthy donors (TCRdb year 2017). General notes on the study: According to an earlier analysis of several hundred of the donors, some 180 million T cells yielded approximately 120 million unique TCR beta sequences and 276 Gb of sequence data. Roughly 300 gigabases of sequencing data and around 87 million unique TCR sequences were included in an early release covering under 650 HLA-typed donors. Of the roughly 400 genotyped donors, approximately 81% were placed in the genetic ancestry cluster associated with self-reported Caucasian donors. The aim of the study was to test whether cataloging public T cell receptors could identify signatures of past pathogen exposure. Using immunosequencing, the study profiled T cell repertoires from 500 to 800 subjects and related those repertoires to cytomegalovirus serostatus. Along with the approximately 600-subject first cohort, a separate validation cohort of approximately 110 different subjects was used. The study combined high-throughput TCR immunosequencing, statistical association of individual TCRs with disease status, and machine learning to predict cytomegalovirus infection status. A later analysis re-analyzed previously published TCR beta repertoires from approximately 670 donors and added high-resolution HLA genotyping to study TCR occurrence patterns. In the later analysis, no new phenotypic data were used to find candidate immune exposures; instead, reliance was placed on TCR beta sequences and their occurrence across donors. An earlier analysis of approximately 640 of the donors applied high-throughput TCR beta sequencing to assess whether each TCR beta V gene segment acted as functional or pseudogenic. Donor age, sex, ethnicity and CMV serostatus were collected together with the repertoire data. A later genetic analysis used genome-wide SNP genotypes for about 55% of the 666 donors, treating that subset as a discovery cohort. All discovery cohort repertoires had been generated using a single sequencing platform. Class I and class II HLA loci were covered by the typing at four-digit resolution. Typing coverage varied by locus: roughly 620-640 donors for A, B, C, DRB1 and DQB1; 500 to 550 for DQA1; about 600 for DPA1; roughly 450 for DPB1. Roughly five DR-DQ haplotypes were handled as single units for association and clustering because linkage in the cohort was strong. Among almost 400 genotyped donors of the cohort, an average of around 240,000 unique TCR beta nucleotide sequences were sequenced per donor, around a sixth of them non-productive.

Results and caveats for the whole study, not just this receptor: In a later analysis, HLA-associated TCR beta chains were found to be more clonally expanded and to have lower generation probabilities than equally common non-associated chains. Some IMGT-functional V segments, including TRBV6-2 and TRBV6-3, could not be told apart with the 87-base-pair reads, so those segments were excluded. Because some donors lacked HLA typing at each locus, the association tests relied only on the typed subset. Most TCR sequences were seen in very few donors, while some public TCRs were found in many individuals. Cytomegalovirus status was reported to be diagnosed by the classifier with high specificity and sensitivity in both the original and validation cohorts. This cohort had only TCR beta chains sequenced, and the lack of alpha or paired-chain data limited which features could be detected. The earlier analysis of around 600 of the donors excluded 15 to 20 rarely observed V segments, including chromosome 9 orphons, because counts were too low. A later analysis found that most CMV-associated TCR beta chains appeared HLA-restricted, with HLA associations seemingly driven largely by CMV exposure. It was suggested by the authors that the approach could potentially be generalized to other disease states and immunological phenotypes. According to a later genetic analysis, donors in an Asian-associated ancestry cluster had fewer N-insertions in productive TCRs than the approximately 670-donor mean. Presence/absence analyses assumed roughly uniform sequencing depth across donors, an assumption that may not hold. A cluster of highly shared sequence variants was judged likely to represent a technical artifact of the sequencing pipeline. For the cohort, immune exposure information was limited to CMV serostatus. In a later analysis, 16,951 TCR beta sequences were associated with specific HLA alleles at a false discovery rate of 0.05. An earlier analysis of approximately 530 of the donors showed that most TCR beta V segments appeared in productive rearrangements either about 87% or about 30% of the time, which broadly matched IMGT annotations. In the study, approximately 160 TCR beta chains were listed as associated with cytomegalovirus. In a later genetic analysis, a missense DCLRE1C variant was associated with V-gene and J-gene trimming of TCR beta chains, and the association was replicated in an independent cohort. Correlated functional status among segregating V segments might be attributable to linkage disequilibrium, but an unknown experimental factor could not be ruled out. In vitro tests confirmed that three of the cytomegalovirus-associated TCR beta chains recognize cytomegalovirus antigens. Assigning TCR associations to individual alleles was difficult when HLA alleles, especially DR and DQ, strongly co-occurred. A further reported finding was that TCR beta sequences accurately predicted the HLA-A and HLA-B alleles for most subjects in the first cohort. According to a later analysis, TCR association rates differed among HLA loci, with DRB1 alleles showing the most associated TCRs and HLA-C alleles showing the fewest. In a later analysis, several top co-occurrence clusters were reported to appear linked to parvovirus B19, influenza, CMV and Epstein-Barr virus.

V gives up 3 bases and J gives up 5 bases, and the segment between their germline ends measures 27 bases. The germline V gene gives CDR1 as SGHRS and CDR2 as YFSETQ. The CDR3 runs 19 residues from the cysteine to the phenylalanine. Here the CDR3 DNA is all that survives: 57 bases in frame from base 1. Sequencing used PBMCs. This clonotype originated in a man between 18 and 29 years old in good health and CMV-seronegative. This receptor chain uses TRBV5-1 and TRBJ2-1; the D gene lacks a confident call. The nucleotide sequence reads TGCGCCAGCAGCTCGTATCAGAGGTCTCAAGCCCGAATCGACAATGAGCAGTTCTTC. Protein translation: CASSSYQRSQARIDNEQFF.